This T cell receptor beta chain was recorded in a study of spatial heterogeneity in lung cancer. Time point of the sample: sample taken at primary tumor resection. Unsorted whole RNA of tumor, nontumor lung or frozen PBMC was sequenced. Relative to its sample, this clonotype is medium-sized. Its antigen is unidentified. Whole-study results and caveats: Coverage of tumor T cells was estimated at approximately 7% for alpha chains and 13% for beta chains. Mutation tallies in tumors tracked expanded intratumoral alpha and beta TCR counts.

A distinct unique molecular identifier was carried by each TCR cDNA molecule. A single record per CDR3 protein comes from TCRdb applying MiXCR to the 5' RACE reads. The data contain roughly 4,100 distinct CDR3 sequences, 30% to 45% of them singletons. The starting material was lung tumor tissue, obtained at surgery. The receptor comes from a male donor with early-stage non-small cell lung cancer.

Here the CDR3 reads CASSYRRTRTKAYEQYF. CDR3 nucleotide sequence: TGTGCCAGCAGCTATAGGCGAACTAGGACAAAAGCCTACGAGCAGTACTTC. The V gene is TRBV7-2, the J gene TRBJ2-7, with D tentatively TRBD1 or TRBD2 (5 bases each). The germline CDR1 and CDR2 sequences are SGHTA and FQGNSA. Trimming took off 4 bases at V and 2 bases at J, with 21 bases between the two ends. This CDR3 contains 17 residues.